These 2 T cell receptor beta chains were all obtained from the same sample, sequenced in a study of shared clonotypes between healthy human individuals (TCRdb year 2020). Libraries were constructed by the immunoSEQ multiplex PCR assay. Here the immuneACCESS table is served through TCRdb, limited to in-frame sequences with V and J called. Missing clones are a known gap in these copies; in checked studies unresolved V genes cover under half, and the rest lacks a known reason. Recorded for this sample are approximately 440,000 clones; 60% to 80% of them occurred a single time. The top ten clones comprise more than 10% of the sample. The sequenced sample consisted of PBMCs. The receptor source for this set is a middle-aged woman in good health. Some clones in this sample may be carry-over from other donors' samples.

Only one count was recorded for this clone. CDR3 sequence: CASSVSIAGSYNEQFF. The DNA of the CDR3 is TGTGCCAGCAGCGTCTCGATAGCGGGTTCCTACAATGAGCAGTTCTTC. This chain joins TRBV9 and TRBJ2-1; 7 bases line up with TRBD2. With 2 bases clipped from V and 1 base from J, the junction kept 6 bases outside the gene matches. Per germline, CDR1 SGDLS and CDR2 YYNGEE. This CDR3 contains 16 residues.

This clone has only one observation. The chain recombines TRBV19 with TRBJ2-3, with a tentative D call TRBD2 (6 bases). Per germline, CDR1 LNHDA and CDR2 SQIVND (reference sequence). The length of the CDR3 is 14 residues. The germline V and J ends were trimmed by 3 bases and 0 bases, with 7 bases remaining between them. The CDR3 loop is CASSMGLSTDTQYF. For the CDR3, the DNA is TGTGCCAGTAGTATGGGACTGAGCACAGATACGCAGTATTTT.